This T cell receptor (beta chain) was retrieved from a study of cytomegalovirus exposure and HLA in healthy donors (dated by TCRdb to the late 2010s). Describing the broader study: An earlier analysis of roughly 570 of the donors reported about 260 Gb of sequence data and around 110 million unique TCR beta sequences obtained from about 179 million T cells. In an earlier analysis of roughly 580 of the donors, high-throughput TCR beta sequencing was used to judge whether each TCR beta V gene segment behaved as functional or pseudogenic. Of the 398 genotyped donors, around 81% fell in the genetic ancestry cluster associated with self-reported Caucasian donors. Typing coverage varied by locus: about 620-640 donors for A, B, C, DRB1 and DQB1; some 520 for DQA1; about 600 for DPA1; under 490 for DPB1. In a later analysis, previously published TCR beta repertoires from 550 to 700 donors were re-analyzed and high-resolution HLA genotyping was added so that TCR occurrence patterns could be studied. Several DR-DQ haplotypes were treated as single units for association and clustering because of strong linkage in the cohort. The T cell repertoires of 666 subjects were profiled by immunosequencing and related to cytomegalovirus serostatus. The study aimed to test whether signatures of past pathogen exposure could be identified by cataloging public T cell receptors. High-throughput TCR immunosequencing, statistical association of individual TCRs with disease status, and machine learning were combined to predict cytomegalovirus infection status. Roughly 300 gigabases of sequencing data and around 85 million unique TCR sequences made up an early release that covered around 640 HLA-typed donors. In the later analysis, no new phenotypic data were used to find candidate immune exposures; instead, reliance was placed on TCR beta sequences and their occurrence across donors. Across some 400 genotyped donors of the cohort, an average of roughly 230,000 unique TCR beta nucleotide sequences per donor were sequenced, and roughly 20% of those sequences were non-productive. Donor age, sex, ethnicity and CMV serostatus were compiled alongside the repertoire data. HLA typing covered class I and class II loci at four-digit resolution. All discovery cohort repertoires had been generated using a single sequencing platform. A later genetic analysis took genome-wide SNP genotypes for about 55% of the 666 donors and used that subset as a discovery cohort. A separate validation cohort of 100 to 150 different subjects was used in addition to the approximately 670-subject first cohort. The full study reports these points: The classifier was reported to diagnose cytomegalovirus status with high specificity and sensitivity in both the original and validation cohorts. When HLA alleles, especially DR and DQ, strongly co-occurred, attributing TCR associations to individual alleles was difficult. At a false discovery rate of 0.05, a later analysis linked around 15,000 TCR beta sequences to specific HLA alleles. Compared with the approximately 670-donor mean, donors in an Asian-associated ancestry cluster had fewer N-insertions in productive TCRs, according to a later genetic analysis. Because HLA typing was missing for some donors at each locus, association tests included only the typed subset. Compared with equally common non-associated chains, HLA-associated TCR beta chains in a later analysis were more clonally expanded and had lower generation probabilities. It was suggested by the authors that the approach could potentially be generalized to other disease states and immunological phenotypes. The study gave a list of under 200 TCR beta chains associated with cytomegalovirus. A further reported finding was that TCR beta sequences accurately predicted the HLA-A and HLA-B alleles for most subjects in the first cohort. A later genetic analysis associated a missense DCLRE1C variant with V-gene and J-gene trimming of TCR beta chains, and an independent cohort replicated the association. The only immune exposure information available for the cohort was CMV serostatus. According to a later analysis, TCR association rates differed among HLA loci, with DRB1 alleles showing the most associated TCRs and HLA-C alleles showing the fewest. The sequencing pipeline was judged likely to have produced a cluster of highly shared sequence variants as a technical artifact. In an earlier analysis of around 500 of the donors, most TCR beta V segments appeared in productive rearrangements about 90% or about 30% of the time, broadly matching IMGT annotations. This cohort had only TCR beta chains sequenced, and the lack of alpha or paired-chain data limited which features could be detected. Roughly uniform sequencing depth across donors was assumed in presence/absence analyses, although this assumption may not hold. According to a later analysis, parvovirus B19, influenza, CMV and Epstein-Barr virus appeared linked to several top co-occurrence clusters. According to a later analysis, most CMV-associated TCR beta chains appeared to be HLA-restricted, and the HLA associations seemed to be driven largely by CMV exposure. Because counts were too low, more than 15 rarely observed V segments, including chromosome 9 orphons, were excluded from the earlier analysis of roughly 580 of the donors. Some IMGT-functional V segments, including TRBV6-2 and TRBV6-3, could not be distinguished by the 87-base-pair reads and were therefore excluded. Linkage disequilibrium might explain the correlated functional status among segregating V segments, but an unknown experimental factor could not be ruled out. Most TCR sequences were seen in very few donors, while some public TCRs were found in many individuals. A few of the identified cytomegalovirus-associated TCR beta chains were confirmed in vitro to be specific for cytomegalovirus antigens.

Turning to this clone: Its binding antigen is unknown. Per-base qualities were not stored, and no clone one base away is much larger.

V trim: 6 bases; J trim: 4 bases; unmatched bases: 12. Per the germline V gene, SQVTM is the CDR1 and ANQGSEA is the CDR2. Counted from cysteine to phenylalanine, this CDR3 has 16 amino acids. The entry retains the CDR3 DNA only, 48 bases that are in frame from base 1. In total, roughly 710 healthy bone marrow donors made up the cohort. Cohort members were all nominally healthy when sampled, although unrecorded immune exposures were likely present. The donor tested CMV seropositive and was one of the 289 seropositive cohort members. Every donor gave a peripheral blood sample, and the peripheral blood mononuclear cells from that sample were used for TCR beta sequencing. The Qiagen DNeasy Blood Extraction Kit was used to extract genomic DNA from the blood cell samples. Receptors were amplified or captured by the immunoSEQ multiplex PCR assay. A mixture of 60 forward primers for TCR Vbeta segments and 13 reverse primers for TCR Jbeta segments was used in the multiplex PCR. The CDR3 region of rearranged TCR beta genes was amplified from genomic DNA by a multiplex PCR assay. The Illumina HiSeq System was used to sequence the amplified TCR beta libraries as 87-base-pair reads. The study's own analysis went as follows. A later analysis counted around 72 million unique TCR beta chains across the 670 or so repertoires, and some 12 million of these chains were shared by at least two donors. Raw reads were error-corrected and collapsed into unique sequences with a nearest-neighbor algorithm that merged closely related sequences to remove PCR and sequencing errors. CDR3 sequences were aligned to IMGT reference sequences to assign V, D and J gene segments. Each retained sequence needed at least a six-nucleotide match to both a V gene segment and a J gene segment. A rearrangement counted as productive if the CDR3 had no stop codons and remained in frame with V and J, and every other rearrangement counted as non-productive. Following IMGT convention, CDR3 was defined as the stretch from the second conserved V-encoded cysteine up to the conserved J-encoded phenylalanine. The earlier analysis of a few hundred of the donors excluded sequences that lacked an unambiguous match to a single V gene segment. An earlier analysis of a few hundred of the donors called V segments functional above 56.7% productive rearrangements and segregating when the between-donor standard deviation exceeded 5%. A statistical classification framework was developed to diagnose cytomegalovirus status using the catalog of TCR beta chain sequences. A later analysis assigned V and J genes by comparing TCR nucleotide sequences with IMGT/GENE-DB human TR gene sequences. A later analysis assigned CDR3 sequences and most-parsimonious VDJ recombination scenarios with the TCRdist pipeline. A later analysis defined each TCR beta chain by its CDR3 amino acid sequence plus V-gene family, and excluded reads lacking a unique V-gene family. To address suspected cross-contamination and a sequencing artifact, a later analysis removed approximately 590 highly shared, low-generation-probability nucleotide sequences. In a later analysis, a clonal expansion index for each public chain was calculated from normalized within-repertoire ranks of inferred template counts. In a later analysis, generation probabilities were computed using a VDJ recombination model fitted to out-of-frame rearrangements, and the results were checked against IGoR. In a later analysis, TCR-TCR, TCR-HLA and TCR-CMV co-occurrence was scored with hypergeometric tests, and a repertoire-size bias correction was applied to TCR pairs. False discovery rates were estimated in a later analysis by permuting HLA or CMV assignments 20 times. A later analysis grouped co-occurring TCRs with DBSCAN, adding TCRdist sequence similarity when clustering within HLA-allele-positive subsets. Repertoires with fewer than 30,000 or more than 120,000 public chains, plus five repertoires with anomalous nucleotide sharing, were excluded from co-occurrence clustering. TCRdb stores this immuneACCESS table with in-frame sequences only. Part of the clones is absent; in the studies checked, under half of the shortfall reflects unresolved V genes, and no reason is known for the rest. V, J and clone size were drawn from that table, and D and trimming were deduced from the DNA. For this sample there are about 140,000 clones; 82% appear just once. About 1.5% of the sample lies in the top ten.

The sequenced sample was PBMCs. The TCR originated in a man aged 30-40 years in good health and CMV-seropositive. The receptor chain draws on TRBV29-1 and TRBJ2-3; TRBD2 fits 11 bases in the junction. The sequenced DNA: TGCAGCGTCGCCAGATCCCCGGGACTAGCGGCAGATACGCAGTATTTT. The translation is CSVARSPGLAADTQYF.